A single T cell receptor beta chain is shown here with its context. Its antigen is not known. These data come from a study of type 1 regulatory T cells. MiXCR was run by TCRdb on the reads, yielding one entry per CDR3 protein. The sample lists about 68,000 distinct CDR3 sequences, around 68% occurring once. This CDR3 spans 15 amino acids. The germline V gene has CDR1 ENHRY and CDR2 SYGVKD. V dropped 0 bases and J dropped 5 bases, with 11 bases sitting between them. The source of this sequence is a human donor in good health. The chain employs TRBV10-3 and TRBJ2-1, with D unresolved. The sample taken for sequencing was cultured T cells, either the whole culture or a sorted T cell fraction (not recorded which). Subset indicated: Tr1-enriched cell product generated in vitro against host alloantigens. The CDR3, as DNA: TGTGCCATCAGTGAGTCACGTACGCCGAACAATGAGCAGTTCTTC. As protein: CAISESRTPNNEQFF.